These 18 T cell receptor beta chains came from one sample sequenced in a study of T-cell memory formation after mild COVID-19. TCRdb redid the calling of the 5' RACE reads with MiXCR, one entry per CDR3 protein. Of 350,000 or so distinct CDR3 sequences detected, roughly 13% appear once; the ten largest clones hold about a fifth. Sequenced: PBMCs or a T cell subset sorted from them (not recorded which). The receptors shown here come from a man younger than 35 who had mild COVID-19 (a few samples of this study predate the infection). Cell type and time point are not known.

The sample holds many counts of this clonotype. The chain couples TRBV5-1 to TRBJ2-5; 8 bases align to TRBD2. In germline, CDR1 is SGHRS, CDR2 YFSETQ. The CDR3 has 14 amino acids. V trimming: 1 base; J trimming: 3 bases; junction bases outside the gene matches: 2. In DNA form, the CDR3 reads TGCGCCAGCAGCTTGTACGGGGGGGAAGAGACCCAGTACTTC. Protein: CASSLYGGEETQYF.

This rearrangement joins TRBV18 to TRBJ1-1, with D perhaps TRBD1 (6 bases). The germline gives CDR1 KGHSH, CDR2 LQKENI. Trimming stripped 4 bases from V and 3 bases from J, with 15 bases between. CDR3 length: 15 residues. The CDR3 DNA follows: TGTGCCAGCTCACGCCGACAGGAGTACGACACTGAAGCTTTCTTT. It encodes CASSRRQEYDTEAFF.

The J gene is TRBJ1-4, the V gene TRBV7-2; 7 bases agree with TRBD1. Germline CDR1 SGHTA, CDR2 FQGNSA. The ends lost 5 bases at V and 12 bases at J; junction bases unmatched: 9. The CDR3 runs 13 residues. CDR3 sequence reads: CASSLTGQVQLFF. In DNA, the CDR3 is TGTGCCAGCAGCCTCACAGGACAGGTCCAACTGTTTTTT.

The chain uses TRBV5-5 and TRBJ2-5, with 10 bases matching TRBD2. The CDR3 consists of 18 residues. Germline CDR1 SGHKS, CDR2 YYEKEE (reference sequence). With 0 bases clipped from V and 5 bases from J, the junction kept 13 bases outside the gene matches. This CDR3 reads CASSLVLAGWNSMETQYF. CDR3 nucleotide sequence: TGTGCCAGCAGCTTGGTACTAGCGGGGTGGAATTCGATGGAGACCCAGTACTTC.

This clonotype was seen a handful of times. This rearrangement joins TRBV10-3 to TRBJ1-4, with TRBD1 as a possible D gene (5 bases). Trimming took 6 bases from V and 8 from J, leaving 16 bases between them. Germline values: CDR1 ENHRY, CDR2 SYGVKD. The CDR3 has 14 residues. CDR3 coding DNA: TGTGCCATCAGGGCCGGGACTGAGGCCGAAAAACTGTTTTTT. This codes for CAIRAGTEAEKLFF.

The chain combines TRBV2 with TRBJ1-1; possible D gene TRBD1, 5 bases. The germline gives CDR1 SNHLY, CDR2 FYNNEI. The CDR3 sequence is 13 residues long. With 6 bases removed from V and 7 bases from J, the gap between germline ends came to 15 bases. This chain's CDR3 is CASRGTGLGEAFF. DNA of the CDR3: TGTGCCAGCAGGGGGACCGGTTTAGGTGAAGCTTTCTTT.

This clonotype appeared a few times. The CDR3: CASRQRGEAFF. The CDR3 bases are TGTGCCAGCCGCCAGCGGGGTGAAGCTTTCTTT. The chain uses TRBV12-3 or TRBV12-4 and TRBJ1-1; D unresolved. The CDR3 has 11 amino acids. V lost 8 bases, J lost 7 bases, and 11 bases lay in between.

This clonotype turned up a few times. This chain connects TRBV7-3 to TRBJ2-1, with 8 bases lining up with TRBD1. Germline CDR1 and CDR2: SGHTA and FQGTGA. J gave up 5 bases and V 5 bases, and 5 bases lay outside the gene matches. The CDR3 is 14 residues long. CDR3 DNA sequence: TGTGCCAGCAGCCCGCAGGGGGCAGACAATGAGCAGTTCTTC. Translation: CASSPQGADNEQFF.

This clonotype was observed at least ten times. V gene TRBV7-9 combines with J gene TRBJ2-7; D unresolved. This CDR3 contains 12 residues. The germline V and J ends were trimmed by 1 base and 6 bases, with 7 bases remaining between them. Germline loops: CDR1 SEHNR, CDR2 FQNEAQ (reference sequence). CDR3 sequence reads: CASSLVGVEQYF. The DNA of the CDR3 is TGTGCCAGCAGCTTAGTTGGGGTCGAGCAGTACTTC.

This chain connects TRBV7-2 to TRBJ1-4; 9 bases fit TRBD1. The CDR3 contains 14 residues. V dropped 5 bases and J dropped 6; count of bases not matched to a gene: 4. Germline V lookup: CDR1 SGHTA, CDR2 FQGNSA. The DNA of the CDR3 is TGTGCCAGCAGCACCCGGACAGGGGATGAAAAACTGTTTTTT. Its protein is CASSTRTGDEKLFF.

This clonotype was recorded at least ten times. This CDR3 is CASSHPEAFF. The CDR3 DNA follows: TGTGCCAGCAGTCACCCTGAAGCTTTCTTT. The chain couples TRBV7-9 to TRBJ1-1, with unresolved D. This CDR3 region has 10 residues. V lost 6 bases to trimming and J lost 6 bases, with 5 bases between them. Germline-derived CDR1 and CDR2 are SEHNR and FQNEAQ (reference sequence).

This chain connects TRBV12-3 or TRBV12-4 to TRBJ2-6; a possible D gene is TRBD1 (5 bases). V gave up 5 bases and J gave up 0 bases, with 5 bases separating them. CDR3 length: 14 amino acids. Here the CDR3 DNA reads TGTGCCAGCAGTACAGGCTCTGGGGCCAACGTCCTGACTTTC. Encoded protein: CASSTGSGANVLTF.

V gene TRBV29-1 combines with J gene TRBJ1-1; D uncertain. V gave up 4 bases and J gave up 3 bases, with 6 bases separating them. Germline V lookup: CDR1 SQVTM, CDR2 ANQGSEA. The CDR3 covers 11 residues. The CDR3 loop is CSVAEYTEAFF. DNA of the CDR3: TGCAGCGTTGCGGAGTACACTGAAGCTTTCTTT. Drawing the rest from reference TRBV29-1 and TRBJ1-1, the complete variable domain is SAVISQKPSRDICQRGTSLTIQCQVDSQVTMMFWYRQQPGQSLTLIATANQGSEATYESGFVIDKFPISRPNLTFSTLTVSNMSPEDSSIYLCSVAEYTEAFFGQGTRLTVV.

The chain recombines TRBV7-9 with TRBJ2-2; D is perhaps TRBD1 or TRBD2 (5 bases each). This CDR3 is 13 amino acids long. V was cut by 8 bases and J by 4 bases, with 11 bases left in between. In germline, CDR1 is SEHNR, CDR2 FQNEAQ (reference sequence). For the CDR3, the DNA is TGTGCCAGCTCCGGGGCAGGCACCGGGGAGCTGTTTTTT. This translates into CASSGAGTGELFF.

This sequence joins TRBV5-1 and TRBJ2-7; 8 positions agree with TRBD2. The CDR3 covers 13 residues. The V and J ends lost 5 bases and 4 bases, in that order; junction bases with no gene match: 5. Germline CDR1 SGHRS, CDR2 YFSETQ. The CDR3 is CASSPSGGYEQYV. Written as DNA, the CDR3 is TGCGCCAGCAGTCCGAGCGGGGGTTACGAGCAGTACGTC.

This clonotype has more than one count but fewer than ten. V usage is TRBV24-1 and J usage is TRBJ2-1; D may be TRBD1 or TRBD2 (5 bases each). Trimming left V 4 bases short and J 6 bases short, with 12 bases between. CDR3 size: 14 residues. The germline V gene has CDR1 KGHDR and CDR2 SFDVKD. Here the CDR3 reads CATSERAGLNEQFF. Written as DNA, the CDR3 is TGTGCCACCAGTGAGAGGGCAGGGCTCAATGAGCAGTTCTTC.

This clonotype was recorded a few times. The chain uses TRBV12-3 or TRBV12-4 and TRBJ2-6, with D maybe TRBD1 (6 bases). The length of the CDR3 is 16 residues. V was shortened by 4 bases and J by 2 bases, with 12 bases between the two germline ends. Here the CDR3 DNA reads TGTGCCAGCAGTTCAAGACAGGAAGCTGGGGCCAACGTCCTGACTTTC. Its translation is CASSSRQEAGANVLTF.

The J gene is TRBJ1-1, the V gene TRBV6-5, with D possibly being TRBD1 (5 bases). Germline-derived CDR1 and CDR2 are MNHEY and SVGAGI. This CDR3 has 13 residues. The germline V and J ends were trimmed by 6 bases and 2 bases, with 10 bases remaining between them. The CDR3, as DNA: TGTGCCAGCAGGCAGACAGAAAACACTGAAGCTTTCTTT. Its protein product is CASRQTENTEAFF.